These T cell receptor beta chains were read from a single sample in a study of T cells in Graves' hyperthyroidism and ophthalmopathy. TCRdb reprocessed the multiplex PCR reads via MiXCR and lists one record per CDR3 protein. The sample includes a few hundred thousand distinct CDR3 sequences, approximately 15% of them seen just once. Specimen: blood. Every receptor here comes from an older woman with Graves' ophthalmopathy. The CDR3 runs from the conserved cysteine through the conserved F or W. Fields, in order: J gene, clone size, V gene, D gene, CDR3 protein, CDR3 DNA. A D gene is named only where the DNA matches it firmly. Only some rows state a clone size, as once, few, many or a class for expanded clones.

J: TRBJ1-2
size: many
V: TRBV7-2
D: -
CDR3: CASSQDRMGGYTF
DNA: TGTGCCAGCAGCCAAGACAGGATGGGGGGCTACACCTTC

J: TRBJ1-2
size: few
V: TRBV6-5
D: TRBD1
CDR3: CASSYRDRVSYTF
DNA: TGTGCCAGCAGTTACAGAGACAGGGTTAGCTACACCTTC

J: TRBJ1-5
size: many
V: TRBV6-1
D: -
CDR3: CASSVRTESHSNQPQHF
DNA: TGTGCCAGCAGTGTTAGGACAGAGAGCCATAGCAATCAGCCCCAGCATTTT

J: TRBJ2-7
size: many
V: TRBV15
D: TRBD1
CDR3: CATSDGIRTGASYEQYF
DNA: TGTGCCACCAGCGATGGGATTAGGACAGGGGCGTCCTACGAGCAGTACTTC

J: TRBJ2-2
size: many
V: TRBV7-8
D: -
CDR3: CASSRGGGTNAGELFF
DNA: TGTGCCAGCAGCAGGGGGGGGGGCACTAACGCCGGGGAGCTGTTTTTT

J: TRBJ1-5
size: -
V: TRBV4-2
D: -
CDR3: CASSQGQGNQPQHF
DNA: TGTGCCAGCAGCCAAGGACAGGGCAATCAGCCCCAGCATTTT

J: TRBJ1-2
size: -
V: TRBV30
D: TRBD1
CDR3: CAWSADRVANYGYTF
DNA: TGTGCCTGGAGTGCCGACAGGGTGGCTAACTATGGCTACACCTTC

J: TRBJ2-3
size: -
V: TRBV6-2/TRBV6-3
D: TRBD2
CDR3: CASSYSRGANTQYF
DNA: TGTGCCAGCAGTTACTCGCGGGGGGCCAATACGCAGTATTTT

J: TRBJ2-2
size: few
V: TRBV10-3
D: TRBD1
CDR3: CAISEAEDRGTGELFF
DNA: TGTGCCATCAGTGAGGCTGAGGACAGGGGGACCGGGGAGCTGTTTTTT

J: TRBJ2-5
size: many
V: TRBV6-2/TRBV6-3
D: -
CDR3: CASSSWEQETQYF
DNA: TGTGCCAGCAGTTCTTGGGAGCAAGAGACCCAGTACTTC

J: TRBJ1-2
size: many
V: TRBV5-1
D: TRBD1
CDR3: CASSTGTGNRGYTF
DNA: TGCGCCAGCAGCACAGGGACAGGGAATCGTGGCTACACCTTC

J: TRBJ1-1
size: -
V: TRBV7-2
D: -
CDR3: CASSLGFGQGITEAFF
DNA: TGTGCCAGCAGCTTAGGTTTTGGCCAGGGGATCACTGAAGCTTTCTTT

J: TRBJ1-4
size: few
V: TRBV27
D: -
CDR3: CASSFRPATNEKLFF
DNA: TGTGCCAGCAGTTTTCGTCCAGCAACTAATGAAAAACTGTTTTTT

J: TRBJ1-1
size: many
V: TRBV6-1
D: -
CDR3: CASSEGALNTEAFF
DNA: TGTGCCAGCAGTGAAGGAGCCTTGAACACTGAAGCTTTCTTT

J: TRBJ2-7
size: many
V: TRBV7-9
D: TRBD1
CDR3: CASSPKDRGQISYEQYF
DNA: TGTGCCAGCAGCCCGAAGGACAGGGGGCAGATTTCCTACGAGCAGTACTTC

J: TRBJ2-1
size: many
V: TRBV7-3
D: -
CDR3: CASSPTPRGDEQFF
DNA: TGTGCCAGCAGCCCGACGCCCCGCGGAGATGAGCAGTTCTTC

J: TRBJ2-3
size: many
V: TRBV12-3/TRBV12-4
D: TRBD1
CDR3: CASRWTGSTDTQYF
DNA: TGTGCCAGCAGATGGACAGGCTCTACAGATACGCAGTATTTT

J: TRBJ2-5
size: many
V: TRBV29-1
D: -
CDR3: CSVQAGTVSQETQYF
DNA: TGCAGCGTGCAGGCAGGGACGGTCAGCCAAGAGACCCAGTACTTC

J: TRBJ2-3
size: few
V: TRBV7-3
D: -
CDR3: CASSPNREDTQYF
DNA: TGTGCCAGCAGCCCGAACAGGGAAGATACGCAGTATTTT

J: TRBJ2-1
size: -
V: TRBV6-2/TRBV6-3
D: TRBD2
CDR3: CASSLAGGLVGYNEQFF
DNA: TGTGCCAGCAGTCTAGCGGGGGGGCTGGTTGGCTACAATGAGCAGTTCTTC

J: TRBJ1-1
size: -
V: TRBV7-6
D: TRBD1
CDR3: CASSSPGTGGVNTEAFF
DNA: TGTGCCAGCAGCAGTCCCGGGACAGGGGGTGTGAACACTGAAGCTTTCTTT

J: TRBJ2-1
size: many
V: TRBV7-3
D: -
CDR3: CASSLTPRDDAQFF
DNA: TGTGCCAGCAGCTTAACCCCTAGAGATGATGCGCAGTTCTTC

J: TRBJ1-5
size: many
V: TRBV12-3/TRBV12-4
D: -
CDR3: CASSSGDSNQPQHF
DNA: TGTGCCAGCTCGAGTGGGGATAGCAATCAGCCCCAGCATTTT

J: TRBJ1-6
size: many
V: TRBV11-3
D: -
CDR3: CASSLRGDNSPLHF
DNA: TGTGCCAGCAGCCTCAGGGGAGATAATTCACCCCTCCACTTT

J: TRBJ1-4
size: -
V: TRBV18
D: -
CDR3: CASSPIQSDATNEKLFF
DNA: TGTGCCAGCTCACCGATACAGAGTGATGCAACTAATGAAAAACTGTTTTTT

J: TRBJ2-1
size: many
V: TRBV5-1
D: TRBD1
CDR3: CASSRGQGYEQFF
DNA: TGCGCCAGCAGCCGCGGACAGGGGTACGAGCAGTTCTTC

J: TRBJ2-7
size: few
V: TRBV11-2
D: TRBD2
CDR3: CASSALAGAAAEQYF
DNA: TGTGCCAGCAGCGCGTTAGCGGGGGCGGCGGCCGAGCAGTACTTC

J: TRBJ2-1
size: many
V: TRBV27
D: TRBD2
CDR3: CASSSRSLAGGPKYNEQFF
DNA: TGTGCCAGCAGTTCACGATCTTTAGCGGGAGGGCCGAAGTACAATGAGCAGTTCTTC

J: TRBJ2-1
size: many
V: TRBV10-3
D: TRBD1
CDR3: CAISDLSRDRGHEQFF
DNA: TGTGCCATCAGTGATTTGAGCCGGGACAGGGGACATGAGCAGTTCTTC

J: TRBJ1-3
size: few
V: TRBV20-1
D: -
CDR3: CSAVQGAPGNTIYF
DNA: TGCAGTGCAGTACAGGGCGCCCCTGGAAACACCATATATTTT

J: TRBJ2-2
size: few
V: TRBV12-5
D: -
CDR3: CASGLVVGASTGELFF
DNA: TGTGCTAGTGGTTTGGTAGTCGGGGCCAGTACCGGGGAGCTGTTTTTT

J: TRBJ2-1
size: many
V: TRBV7-2
D: -
CDR3: CASSRRGEQFF
DNA: TGTGCCAGCAGCCGGCGGGGCGAGCAGTTCTTC

J: TRBJ1-4
size: many
V: TRBV7-9
D: -
CDR3: CASSLGTRPGELFF
DNA: TGTGCCAGCAGCCTAGGGACACGTCCTGGGGAACTGTTTTTT

J: TRBJ2-2
size: many
V: TRBV20-1
D: TRBD2
CDR3: CSARDLRGGLTGELFF
DNA: TGCAGTGCTAGAGATCTACGGGGGGGCCTCACCGGGGAGCTGTTTTTT

J: TRBJ2-2
size: many
V: TRBV20-1
D: TRBD2
CDR3: CSARDLASGENTGELFF
DNA: TGCAGTGCTAGAGATTTGGCTAGCGGGGAGAACACCGGGGAGCTGTTTTTT

J: TRBJ2-7
size: -
V: TRBV27
D: TRBD2
CDR3: CASATSRAYEQYF
DNA: TGTGCCAGCGCGACTAGCAGAGCCTACGAGCAGTACTTC

J: TRBJ2-2
size: many
V: TRBV20-1
D: TRBD1
CDR3: CSARVTGKNTGELFF
DNA: TGCAGTGCTAGAGTGACAGGGAAAAACACCGGGGAGCTGTTTTTT

J: TRBJ2-5
size: -
V: TRBV19
D: TRBD2
CDR3: CASSISGGDSRDQYF
DNA: TGTGCCAGTAGTATTTCTGGGGGGGACTCCCGGGACCAGTACTTC

J: TRBJ2-7
size: many
V: TRBV5-1
D: -
CDR3: CASSLGLAILSYEQYF
DNA: TGCGCCAGCAGCTTGGGCCTAGCGATTCTGTCCTACGAGCAGTACTTC

J: TRBJ2-1
size: few
V: TRBV6-2/TRBV6-3
D: TRBD1
CDR3: CASSYSRGQGAVKFF
DNA: TGTGCCAGCAGTTACTCGAGGGGACAGGGGGCCGTAAAGTTCTTC

J: TRBJ2-3
size: many
V: TRBV5-1
D: TRBD1
CDR3: CASSTTGGIDTQYF
DNA: TGCGCCAGCAGCACTACAGGGGGCATAGATACGCAGTATTTT

J: TRBJ2-3
size: many
V: TRBV3-1
D: -
CDR3: CASSQGADTQYF
DNA: TGTGCCAGCAGCCAAGGGGCAGATACGCAGTATTTT

J: TRBJ1-6
size: many
V: TRBV7-2
D: -
CDR3: CASSRGFYNSPLHF
DNA: TGTGCCAGCAGCCGCGGGTTCTATAATTCACCCCTCCACTTT

J: TRBJ2-7
size: -
V: TRBV10-3
D: -
CDR3: CAISDLRTGRRVYEQYF
DNA: TGTGCCATCAGTGACTTGCGGACGGGACGACGAGTATACGAGCAGTACTTC

J: TRBJ2-2
size: many
V: TRBV7-2
D: -
CDR3: CASSFSWNTGELFF
DNA: TGTGCCAGCAGCTTTAGCTGGAACACCGGGGAGCTGTTTTTT

J: TRBJ2-3
size: -
V: TRBV19
D: -
CDR3: CASRGSFTDTQYF
DNA: TGTGCCAGCCGAGGAAGTTTCACAGATACGCAGTATTTT

J: TRBJ2-1
size: many
V: TRBV10-3
D: TRBD2
CDR3: CAITSSGSLDEQFF
DNA: TGTGCCATCACATCTAGCGGGAGTCTCGATGAGCAGTTCTTC

J: TRBJ2-2
size: few
V: TRBV5-1
D: -
CDR3: CASSLALTGELFF
DNA: TGCGCCAGCAGCTTGGCTTTAACCGGGGAGCTGTTTTTT

J: TRBJ2-7
size: -
V: TRBV7-8
D: -
CDR3: CASSSSLAGTNEQYF
DNA: TGTGCCAGCAGCTCGTCACTAGCAGGGACAAACGAGCAGTACTTC

J: TRBJ2-1
size: -
V: TRBV9
D: TRBD2
CDR3: CASSYSGRAYNEQFF
DNA: TGTGCCAGCAGTTATAGCGGGAGGGCCTACAATGAGCAGTTCTTC

J: TRBJ2-5
size: many
V: TRBV20-1
D: TRBD1
CDR3: CSARPGTGIETQYF
DNA: TGCAGTGCTAGACCCGGGACAGGGATCGAGACCCAGTACTTC